What follows describes a single TCR beta chain. CDR1 is DFQATT and CDR2 is SNEGSKA in the germline V gene (reference sequence). This CDR3 region has 15 residues. V was trimmed by 1 base and J by 0 bases, leaving 13 bases between them. The source of the sample is a study of identical twins. A single record per CDR3 protein comes from TCRdb applying MiXCR to the 5' RACE reads. The sample includes 600,000 to 800,000 distinct CDR3 sequences, about 20% of them seen just once. In addition, the sample was reused for a study of T cells expressing NK-cell markers. This second report adds: Seropositivity for HCMV was found in seven of the eight sequenced donors, with one seronegative.

The V and J genes are TRBV20-1 and TRBJ2-7; TRBD1 might be the D (5 bases). Sequenced input: PBMCs. This TCR was sampled from a woman between 18 and 29 years old in good health. Here the CDR3 reads CSARVQGVSSYEQYF. The CDR3 coding sequence is TGCAGTGCTAGAGTGCAAGGGGTCAGCTCCTACGAGCAGTACTTC.